Presented here are 30 T cell receptor beta chains from one specimen sequenced in a study of post-analysis software for immune sequencing data. Their cognate antigens are unknown. The TCR beta cDNA libraries carried unique molecular identifiers. TCRdb ran MiXCR on the PCR reads and lists one entry per CDR3 protein. The sample lists fewer than 850,000 distinct CDR3 sequences; roughly 46% were seen once. Study conclusions and caveats: Relative to controls, patients had five TRBV segments at higher frequency, with TRBV5-6, TRBV5-1 and TRBV20-1 among these.

Sample: blood. The receptors here all came from a girl between 5 and 17 years old with multiple sclerosis.

Details on this clonotype: This clone may be a read error of a much larger clone one base away. The gene calls are TRBV2 and TRBJ2-7, with D unresolved. With the DNA end fitting TRBJ2-5 better, the J assignment may be wrong. The CDR3 length is 15 residues. Per the germline V gene, CDR1 is SNHLY and CDR2 is FYNNEI. CDR3 residues: CASSALTGAPGTQYF. The CDR3 coding sequence is TGTGCCAGCAGTGCCCTAACGGGCGCTCCAGGGACCCAGTACTTC.

This clonotype was recorded a few times. The chain couples TRBV12-3 or TRBV12-4 to TRBJ2-5, with D perhaps TRBD2 (5 bases). V lost 4 bases to trimming and J lost 10 bases, with 13 bases between them. The CDR3 extends over 12 amino acids. The CDR3 bases are TGTGCCAGCAGTTCCCCGGGTCGGGACCAGTACTTC. Protein product: CASSSPGRDQYF.

This clonotype came up a few times. The chain employs TRBV7-2 and TRBJ1-6, with D unclear. The CDR3 consists of 14 residues. With 5 bases removed from V and 8 bases from J, the gap between germline ends came to 13 bases. Germline V gives CDR1 SGHTA, CDR2 FQGNSA. The CDR3 DNA follows: TGTGCCAGCAGCACTCAAGGACTCGATTCACCCCTCCACTTT. Amino acid sequence: CASSTQGLDSPLHF. Variable domain in full (rest from reference TRBV7-2 and TRBJ1-6): GAGVSQSPSNKVTEKGKDVELRCDPISGHTALYWYRQSLGQGLEFLIYFQGNSAPDKSGLPSDRFSAERTGGSVSTLTIQRTQQEDSAVYLCASSTQGLDSPLHFGNGTRLTVT.

This clonotype was seen only a few times. As DNA, the CDR3 is TGTGCCAGCCAGGGGACAGGGCCCCTGACCTATACAGATACGCAGTATTTT. Amino acid sequence: CASQGTGPLTYTDTQYF. This chain links TRBV28 with TRBJ2-3; 9 bases map to TRBD1. This CDR3 comprises 17 residues. Germline trimming cut 8 bases from V and 3 bases from J; bases unmatched to any gene: 15. The germline gives CDR1 MDHEN, CDR2 SYDVKM.

The sample holds a few counts of this clonotype. The chain recombines TRBV20-1 with TRBJ2-7; maybe TRBD1 (5 bases). The DNA end favors TRBJ2-5, so the J call may be wrong. The CDR3 totals 13 residues. CDR1 is DFQATT and CDR2 is SNEGSKA in the germline V gene (reference sequence). CDR3 coding DNA: TGCAGTGCTAGAGATGACAGTAGGGAGACCCAGTACTTC. Amino acids: CSARDDSRETQYF.

This rearrangement joins TRBV29-1 to TRBJ1-2; the match to TRBD1 covers 8 bases. The CDR3 consists of 13 residues. CDR1 and CDR2 (germline): SQVTM, ANQGSEA. The V and J ends lost 5 bases and 2 bases, in that order; junction bases with no gene match: 4. The CDR3 reads CSVIDRGNYGYTF. The CDR3 nucleotides are TGCAGCGTTATAGACAGGGGCAACTATGGCTACACCTTC. Full variable domain (missing parts from reference TRBV29-1 and TRBJ1-2): SAVISQKPSRDICQRGTSLTIQCQVDSQVTMMFWYRQQPGQSLTLIATANQGSEATYESGFVIDKFPISRPNLTFSTLTVSNMSPEDSSIYLCSVIDRGNYGYTFGSGTRLTVV.

Points on this clonotype: This may stem from a read error, because a much larger clone lies one nucleotide away. The chain has TRBV5-1 and TRBJ1-2, with D uncertain. The CDR3 sequence is 13 residues long. In germline, CDR1 is SGHRS, CDR2 YFSETQ. Here the CDR3 reads CANSELRGGGYTF. The CDR3, as DNA: TGCGCCAACAGCGAGTTGCGGGGTGGTGGCTACACCTTC.

This clonotype has a handful of counts. The J gene is TRBJ1-1, the V gene TRBV29-1; tentative D call: TRBD1 (6 bases). Germline-derived CDR1 and CDR2 are SQVTM and ANQGSEA. The CDR3 sequence is 15 residues long. The V end was cut by 6 bases, the J end by 1 base, with 18 bases between. The CDR3 loop is CSVQSWGARNTEAFF. DNA for the CDR3: TGCAGCGTCCAAAGCTGGGGGGCGCGGAACACTGAAGCTTTCTTT.

This clonotype was observed a few times. The V call is TRBV7-2, the J call TRBJ2-1; the match to TRBD2 covers 7 bases. CDR3 length equals 12 residues. Germline V CDR1 and CDR2: SGHTA, FQGNSA. J lost 12 bases, V lost 3 bases, and 5 bases had no gene match. CDR3 amino acids: CASSFRSGGQFF. CDR3 coding DNA: TGTGCCAGCAGCTTTAGGTCGGGAGGGCAGTTCTTC.

The chain uses TRBV12-3 or TRBV12-4 and TRBJ1-5; D is uncertain. Trimming shortened V by 3 bases and J by 4 bases, and 7 bases separated the two germline ends. The CDR3 contains 13 residues. CDR3 sequence reads: CASSLTPNQPQHF. CDR3 nucleotide sequence: TGTGCCAGCAGTTTGACCCCAAATCAGCCCCAGCATTTT.

This clonotype was recorded a few times. The V and J genes are TRBV7-2 and TRBJ2-1; a weak D match, TRBD2 (6 bases). Trimming removed 3 bases at V and 2 bases at J, with 14 bases between. Germline V gene lookup returns CDR1 SGHTA and CDR2 FQGNSA. The CDR3 contains 16 residues. CDR3 in amino acids: CASSFKRTIPYNEQFF. The CDR3 DNA sequence: TGTGCCAGCAGCTTCAAAAGGACTATCCCCTACAATGAGCAGTTCTTC.

On this clonotype: The junction departs from the called germline gene at one end, perhaps through a read error. The J gene is TRBJ1-2, the V gene TRBV29-1; TRBD1 agrees at 10 bases. The germline V gene encodes CDR1 SQVTM and CDR2 ANQGSEA. The CDR3 spans 13 residues. The CDR3: CSVPGQGSGGNTF. For the CDR3, the DNA is TGCAGCGTCCCGGGACAGGGGAGTGGTGGCAACACCTTC.

This clonotype was detected a few times. The V call is TRBV9, the J call TRBJ2-1; D possibly corresponds to TRBD2 (6 bases). Trimming left V 4 bases short and J 4 bases short, with 9 bases between. Germline CDR1 is SGDLS and CDR2 is YYNGEE. The CDR3 sequence is 13 residues long. The CDR3 loop reads CASSNSGYNEQFF. Written as DNA, the CDR3 is TGTGCCAGCAGCAATAGCGGTTACAATGAGCAGTTCTTC.

The gene calls are TRBV28 and TRBJ1-2; D is unresolved. Trimming took 3 bases from V and 5 from J, leaving 16 bases between them. This CDR3 has 15 residues. CDR1 and CDR2 (germline): MDHEN, SYDVKM. In DNA, the CDR3 is TGTGCCAGCAGTTTTCCCTACACGACTGGGTATGGCTACACCTTC. This codes for CASSFPYTTGYGYTF.

The sample holds a few counts of this clonotype. The chain employs TRBV13 and TRBJ2-7; D might be TRBD1 (6 bases). The CDR3 spans 15 residues. V lost 5 bases and J lost 0, with 14 bases in between. Germline-derived CDR1 and CDR2 are PRHDT and FYEKMQ (reference sequence). CDR3 protein: CASSQGGDNSYEQYF. The CDR3 DNA follows: TGTGCCAGCAGCCAAGGTGGGGACAACTCCTACGAGCAGTACTTC.

About this clonotype itself: A much bigger clone sits one base away, suggesting this may be a read error. The chain joins TRBV12-3 or TRBV12-4 to TRBJ1-2; no definite D call. With 3 bases removed from V and 6 bases from J, the gap between germline ends came to 11 bases. This CDR3 contains 13 residues. The CDR3 nucleotides are TGTGCCAGCAGTTTGGACGGGGTTGATGGCTACACCTTC. Protein: CASSLDGVDGYTF.

The CDR3 loop is CASSDLKGKGYNEQFF. The CDR3 DNA reads as TGCGCCAGCAGTGATCTAAAAGGGAAGGGCTACAATGAGCAGTTCTTC. The V gene is TRBV10-1, the J gene TRBJ2-1; no clear D gene. The V gene lost 3 bases and the J gene lost 3 bases, with 15 bases spanning the gap. The germline V gene encodes CDR1 WNHNN and CDR2 SYGVQD (reference sequence). CDR3 length: 16 residues.

The V gene is TRBV5-5, the J gene TRBJ2-2, with D uncertain. V was shortened by 0 bases and J by 6 bases, with 15 bases between the two germline ends. Germline V gene lookup returns CDR1 SGHKS and CDR2 YYEKEE (reference sequence). The CDR3 length is 16 residues. CDR3 sequence reads: CASSLVPTVPPGELFF. The CDR3 coding sequence is TGTGCCAGCAGCTTGGTCCCTACGGTCCCGCCCGGGGAGCTGTTTTTT.

This clonotype was recorded a few times. The rearrangement joins TRBV9 to TRBJ2-1, with D uncertain. Germline lookup yields CDR1 SGDLS and CDR2 YYNGEE. The CDR3 extends over 17 amino acids. V was shortened by 3 bases and J by 0 bases, with 16 bases between the two germline ends. The CDR3 DNA is TGTGCCAGCAGCGCCGAAGACCGCCGAGGCTCCTACAATGAGCAGTTCTTC. Protein product: CASSAEDRRGSYNEQFF.

This clonotype was recorded a few times. The DNA for the CDR3 is TGTGCCAGCAGCTTGTGGAGTAGGGGAGGAGGCACAGATACGCAGTATTTT. Translated, it gives CASSLWSRGGGTDTQYF. The V gene is TRBV7-6, the J gene TRBJ2-3; tentative D call: TRBD2 (6 bases). Germline CDR1 SGHVS, CDR2 FNYEAQ. This CDR3 comprises 17 residues. Trimming cost V 3 bases and J 1 base, with 17 bases left between them.

The rearrangement links TRBV7-9 to TRBJ2-5; no clear D gene. Trimming took off 2 bases at V and 7 bases at J, with 17 bases between the two ends. The CDR3 consists of 15 residues. Germline loops: CDR1 SEHNR, CDR2 FQNEAQ (reference sequence). DNA for the CDR3: TGTGCCAGCAGCTTAAGGGAAGGAGCTGGAACGACCCAGTACTTC. It translates to CASSLREGAGTTQYF.

The genes are TRBV7-2 and TRBJ2-1; a possible D gene is TRBD2 (5 bases). V dropped 4 bases and J dropped 3 bases, with 10 bases sitting between them. CDR3 length: 14 amino acids. CDR1 SGHTA and CDR2 FQGNSA come from the germline V gene. The CDR3 reads CASSSLVRYNEQFF. The CDR3 bases are TGTGCCAGCAGCTCACTAGTGCGCTACAATGAGCAGTTCTTC.

This clonotype was recorded a few times. This chain links TRBV6-1 with TRBJ2-5; 12 bases align to TRBD2. Per the germline V gene, CDR1 is MNHNS and CDR2 is SASEGT. The CDR3 contains 15 residues. Trimming took 7 bases from V and 3 from J; bases not matched to a gene: 6. In DNA form, the CDR3 reads TGTGCCAGCACTAGCGGGAGGGCCGAGGAAGAGACCCAGTACTTC. Protein sequence: CASTSGRAEEETQYF.

This clonotype was picked up a small number of times. The rearrangement joins TRBV4-2 to TRBJ1-1; D unclear. The CDR3 sequence is 13 residues long. V dropped 4 bases and J dropped 4 bases, with 10 bases sitting between them. Germline CDR1 LGHNA, CDR2 YNFKEQ. CDR3 sequence (DNA): TGTGCCAGCAGCCTCCGACGGACCACTGAAGCTTTCTTT. Amino acid sequence: CASSLRRTTEAFF.

J is TRBJ2-5 and V is TRBV27; D perhaps matches TRBD1 (6 bases). The tail of the sequence fits TRBJ2-7 better, so the J call may be wrong. Germline loops: CDR1 MNHEY, CDR2 SMNVEV (reference sequence). This CDR3 comprises 14 residues. For the CDR3, the DNA is TGTGCCAGCAGTTTATCGGGCATGGGGGCCGAGCAGTACTTC. The encoded protein is CASSLSGMGAEQYF.

CDR3 DNA sequence: TGCGCCAGCAGCTTGGCCGCGACTAGCGGGAGGATGTACGAGCAGTACTTC. Protein product: CASSLAATSGRMYEQYF. The chain uses TRBV5-1 and TRBJ2-7, with TRBD2 matching over 13 bases. The CDR3 runs to 17 residues. From germline, CDR1 is SGHRS and CDR2 YFSETQ. Germline trimming cut 0 bases from V and 4 bases from J; bases unmatched to any gene: 7.

Concerning this clonotype: One junction end disagrees with the germline gene, perhaps due to a read error. The chain couples TRBV7-7 to TRBJ2-7, with a possible D match to TRBD2 (6 bases). The CDR3 has 13 amino acids. Per the germline V gene, CDR1 is SSHAT and CDR2 is FNYEAQ (reference sequence). The CDR3 nucleotides are TGTGCTAGCAGCCGTCGGGACTCCAGCGAGCAGTACTTC. It translates to CASSRRDSSEQYF.

The CDR3 DNA follows: TGTGCCAGCAGTGTCGACCCCTACGAGCAGTACTTC. It yields the protein CASSVDPYEQYF. This chain uses TRBV28 with TRBJ2-7; no clear D gene. Germline CDR1 MDHEN, CDR2 SYDVKM. The CDR3 covers 12 residues. Between the trimmed V and J ends, which lost 5 bases and 2 bases, there was a span of 7 bases.

This chain joins TRBV29-1 and TRBJ2-3; a possible D gene is TRBD1 (5 bases). This CDR3 spans 15 amino acids. The V gene lost 4 bases and the J gene lost 2 bases, with 16 bases spanning the gap. Germline lookup yields CDR1 SQVTM and CDR2 ANQGSEA. The CDR3 is CSVGWARGYTDTQYF. The DNA for the CDR3 is TGCAGCGTTGGGTGGGCAAGGGGATACACAGATACGCAGTATTTT.

This clonotype was detected only a few times. The DNA of the CDR3 is TGTGCCAGCAGCACGGACCTCTATGGCTACACCTTC. The encoded protein is CASSTDLYGYTF. V usage is TRBV7-2 and J usage is TRBJ1-2; no clear D gene. Germline V gene lookup returns CDR1 SGHTA and CDR2 FQGNSA. Trimming left V 5 bases short and J 4 bases short, with 8 bases between. The CDR3 runs to 12 residues.